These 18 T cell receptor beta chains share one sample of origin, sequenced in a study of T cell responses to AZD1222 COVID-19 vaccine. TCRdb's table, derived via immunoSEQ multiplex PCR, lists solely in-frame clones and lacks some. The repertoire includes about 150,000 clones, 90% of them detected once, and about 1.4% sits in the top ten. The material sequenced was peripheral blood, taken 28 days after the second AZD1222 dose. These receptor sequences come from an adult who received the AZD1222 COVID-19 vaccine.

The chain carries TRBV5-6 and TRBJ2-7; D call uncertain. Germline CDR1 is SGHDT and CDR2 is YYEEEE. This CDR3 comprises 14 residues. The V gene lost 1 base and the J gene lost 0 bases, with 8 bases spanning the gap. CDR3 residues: CASSLSTFSYEQYF. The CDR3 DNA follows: TGTGCCAGCAGCTTGTCCACCTTCTCCTACGAGCAGTACTTC.

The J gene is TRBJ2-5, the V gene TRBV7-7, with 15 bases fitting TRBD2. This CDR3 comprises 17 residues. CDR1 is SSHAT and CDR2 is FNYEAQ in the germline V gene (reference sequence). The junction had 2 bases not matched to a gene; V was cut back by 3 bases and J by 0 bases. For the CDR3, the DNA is TGTGCCAGCAGCTTCGGACTAGCGGGGGGGTACCAAGAGACCCAGTACTTC. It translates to CASSFGLAGGYQETQYF.

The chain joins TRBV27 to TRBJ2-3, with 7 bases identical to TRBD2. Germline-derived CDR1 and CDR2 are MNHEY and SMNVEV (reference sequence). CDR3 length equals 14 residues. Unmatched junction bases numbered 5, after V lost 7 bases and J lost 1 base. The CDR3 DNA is TGTGCCAGCAACAGCCTAGCGGGCACAGATACGCAGTATTTT. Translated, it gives CASNSLAGTDTQYF.

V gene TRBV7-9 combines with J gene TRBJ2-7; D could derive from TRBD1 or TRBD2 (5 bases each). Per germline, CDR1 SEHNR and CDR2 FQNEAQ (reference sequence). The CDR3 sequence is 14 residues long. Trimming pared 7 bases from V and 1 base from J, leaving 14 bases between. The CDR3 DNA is TGTGCCAGCACCCTACGGGGCAGTTCCTACGAGCAGTACTTC. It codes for CASTLRGSSYEQYF.

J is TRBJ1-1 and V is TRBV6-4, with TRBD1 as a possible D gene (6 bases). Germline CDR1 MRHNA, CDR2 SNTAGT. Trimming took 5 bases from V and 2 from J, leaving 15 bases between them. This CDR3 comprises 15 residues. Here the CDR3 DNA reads TGTGCCAGCAGTTTACAGGGACACGGAAACACTGAAGCTTTCTTT. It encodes CASSLQGHGNTEAFF.

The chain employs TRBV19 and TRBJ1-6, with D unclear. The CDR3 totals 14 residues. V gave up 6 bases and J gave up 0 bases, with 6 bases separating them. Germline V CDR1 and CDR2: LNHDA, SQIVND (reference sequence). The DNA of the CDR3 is TGTGCCAGTAGATTTTACTCCTATAATTCACCCCTCCACTTT. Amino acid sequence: CASRFYSYNSPLHF.

Here the CDR3 DNA reads TGCAGCGCTGACCCCAGGGGGCGGAGTAATGAGCAGTTCTTC. Amino acid sequence: CSADPRGRSNEQFF. The V and J genes are TRBV29-1 and TRBJ2-1; 8 bases match TRBD1. V dropped 7 bases and J dropped 7; count of bases not matched to a gene: 12. The CDR3 is 14 residues long. The germline V gene has CDR1 SQVTM and CDR2 ANQGSEA.

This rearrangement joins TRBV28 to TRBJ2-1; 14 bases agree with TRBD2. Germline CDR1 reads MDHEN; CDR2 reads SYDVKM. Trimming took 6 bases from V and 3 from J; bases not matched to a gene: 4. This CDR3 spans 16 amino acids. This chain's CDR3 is CASRRTSGGFYNEQFF. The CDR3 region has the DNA TGTGCCAGCAGACGGACTAGCGGGGGGTTCTACAATGAGCAGTTCTTC.

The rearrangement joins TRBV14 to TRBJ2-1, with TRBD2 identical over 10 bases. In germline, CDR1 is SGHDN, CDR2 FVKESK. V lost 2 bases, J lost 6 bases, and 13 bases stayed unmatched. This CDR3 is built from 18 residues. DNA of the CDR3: TGTGCCAGCAGCCAAAGGGGTATGACAGCGGGAGGGAGCAATGAGCAGTTCTTC. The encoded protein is CASSQRGMTAGGSNEQFF.

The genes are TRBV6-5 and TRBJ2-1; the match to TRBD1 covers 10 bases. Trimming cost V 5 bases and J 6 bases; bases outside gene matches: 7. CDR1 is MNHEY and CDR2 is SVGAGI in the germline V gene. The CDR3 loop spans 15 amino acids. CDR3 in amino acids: CASSPDRGKGNEQFF. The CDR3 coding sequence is TGTGCCAGCAGTCCGGACAGGGGGAAAGGCAATGAGCAGTTCTTC.

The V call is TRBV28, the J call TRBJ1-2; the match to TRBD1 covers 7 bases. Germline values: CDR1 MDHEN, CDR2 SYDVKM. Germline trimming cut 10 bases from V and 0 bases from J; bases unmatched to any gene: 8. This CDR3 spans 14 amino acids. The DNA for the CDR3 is TGTGCCATCGAGGGGACAGTTGCTAACTATGGCTACACCTTC. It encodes CAIEGTVANYGYTF.

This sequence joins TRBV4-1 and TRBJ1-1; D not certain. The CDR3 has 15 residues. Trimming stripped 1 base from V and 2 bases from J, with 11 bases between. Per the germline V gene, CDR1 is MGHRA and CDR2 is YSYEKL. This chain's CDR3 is CASSQVSVGNTEAFF. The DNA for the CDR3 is TGCGCCAGCAGCCAAGTTTCGGTCGGAAACACTGAAGCTTTCTTT.

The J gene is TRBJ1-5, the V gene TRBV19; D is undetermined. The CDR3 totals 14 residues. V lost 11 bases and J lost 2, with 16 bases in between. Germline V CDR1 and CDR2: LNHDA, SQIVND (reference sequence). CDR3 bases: TGTGCCTCCAAGGCGAGGCACGGCAATCAGCCCCAGCATTTT. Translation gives CASKARHGNQPQHF. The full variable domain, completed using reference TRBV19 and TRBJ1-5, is DGGITQSPKYLFRKEGQNVTLSCEQNLNHDAMYWYRQDPGQGLRLIYYSQIVNDFQKGDIAEGYSVSREKKESFPLTVTSAQKNPTAFYLCASKARHGNQPQHFGDGTRLSIL.

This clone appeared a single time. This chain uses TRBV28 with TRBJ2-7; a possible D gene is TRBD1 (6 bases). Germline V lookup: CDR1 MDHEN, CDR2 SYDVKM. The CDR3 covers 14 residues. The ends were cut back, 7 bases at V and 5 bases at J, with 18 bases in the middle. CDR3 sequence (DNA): TGTGCCAGCAACACGTACCAACAGGGTAACGAGCAGTACTTC. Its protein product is CASNTYQQGNEQYF.

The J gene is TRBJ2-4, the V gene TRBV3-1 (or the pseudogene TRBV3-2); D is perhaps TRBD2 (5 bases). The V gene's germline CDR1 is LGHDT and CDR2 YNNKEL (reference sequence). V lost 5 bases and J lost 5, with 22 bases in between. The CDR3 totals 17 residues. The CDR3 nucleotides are TGTGCCAGCAGCTCCGGAGGTCCCATTTGCAAAGAAAACATTCAGTACTTC. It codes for CASSSGGPICKENIQYF.

The CDR3 sequence is CASSLGAAQPQHF. The CDR3, as DNA: TGTGCCAGCAGTTTAGGGGCCGCTCAGCCCCAGCATTTT. The chain couples TRBV12-3 or TRBV12-4 to TRBJ1-5; D not certain. CDR3 length: 13 residues. Trimming took 1 base from V and 6 from J, leaving 7 bases between them.

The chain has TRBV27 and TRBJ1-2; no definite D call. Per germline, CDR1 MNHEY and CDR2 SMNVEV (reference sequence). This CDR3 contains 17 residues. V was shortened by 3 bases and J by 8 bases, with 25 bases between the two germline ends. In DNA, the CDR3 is TGTGCCAGCAGTTTTTTAGACTCGAGAACGCCTATCCGAGGCTACACCTTC. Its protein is CASSFLDSRTPIRGYTF.

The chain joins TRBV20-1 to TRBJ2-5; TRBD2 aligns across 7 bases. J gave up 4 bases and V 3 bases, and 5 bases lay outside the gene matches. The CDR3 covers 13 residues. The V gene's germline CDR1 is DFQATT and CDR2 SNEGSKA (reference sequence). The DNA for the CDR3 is TGCAGTGCTAGTGATTCGGGGGGAGAGACCCAGTACTTC. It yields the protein CSASDSGGETQYF.